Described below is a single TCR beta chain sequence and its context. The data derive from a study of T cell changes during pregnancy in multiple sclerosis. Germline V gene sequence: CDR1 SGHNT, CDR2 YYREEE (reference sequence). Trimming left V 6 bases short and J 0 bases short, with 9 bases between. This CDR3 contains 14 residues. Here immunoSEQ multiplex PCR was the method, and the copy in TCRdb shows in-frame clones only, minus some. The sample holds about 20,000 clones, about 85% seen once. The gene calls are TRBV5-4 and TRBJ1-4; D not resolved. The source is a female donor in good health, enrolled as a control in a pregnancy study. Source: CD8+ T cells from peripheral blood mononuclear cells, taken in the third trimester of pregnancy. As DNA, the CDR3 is TGTGCCAGCACCGTAGGAGCAACTAATGAAAAACTGTTTTTT. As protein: CASTVGATNEKLFF.